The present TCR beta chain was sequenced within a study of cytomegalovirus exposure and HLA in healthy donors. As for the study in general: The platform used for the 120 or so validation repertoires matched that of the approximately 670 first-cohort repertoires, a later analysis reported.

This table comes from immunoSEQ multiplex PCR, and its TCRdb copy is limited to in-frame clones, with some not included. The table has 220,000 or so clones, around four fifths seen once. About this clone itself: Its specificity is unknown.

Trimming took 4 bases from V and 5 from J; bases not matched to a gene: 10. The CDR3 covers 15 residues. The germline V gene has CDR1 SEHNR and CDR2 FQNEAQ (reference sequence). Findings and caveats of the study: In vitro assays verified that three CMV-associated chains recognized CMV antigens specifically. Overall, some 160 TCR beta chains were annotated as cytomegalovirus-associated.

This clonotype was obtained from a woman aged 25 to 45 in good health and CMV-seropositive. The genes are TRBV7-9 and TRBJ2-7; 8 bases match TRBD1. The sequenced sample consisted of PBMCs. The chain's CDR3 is CASSSTDRAVDEQYF. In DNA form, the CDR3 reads TGTGCCAGCAGCTCGACGGACAGGGCTGTTGACGAGCAGTACTTC.